This T cell receptor (beta chain) was recorded in a study of regulatory T cells in long-lasting Graves disease. Study-wide findings and caveats: New patients shared around 920 public clonotypes, fewer than the approximately 2,500 shared by persistent patients.

Notes on this clonotype: Its antigen is as yet unknown.

Documented time point: newly diagnosed GD, antithyroid drugs for less than 3 months. PBMCs provided the RNA from which the TCR library was made. For TCR beta, libraries came from iRepertoire HTBI primers and Arm-PCR of CDR3 regions. One entry per CDR3 protein, called by TCRdb with MiXCR from the multiplex PCR reads. The sample carries 400,000 to 550,000 distinct CDR3 sequences, about a sixth recorded once. This CDR3 region has 22 residues. Germline trimming cut 3 bases from V and 2 bases from J; bases unmatched to any gene: 23. This sample was shared with a second study, whose subject was T cells in Graves' hyperthyroidism and ophthalmopathy. That study adds: Primed by the HTBI set, a first-round RT-PCR was run on the TCR CDR3. A model of 13 V-J pairs discriminated ophthalmopathy from stable hyperthyroidism.

The receptor's source is a woman between 18 and 29 years old with Graves disease. V usage is TRBV12-3 or TRBV12-4 and J usage is TRBJ2-5, with 11 nucleotides matching TRBD1. This material consisted of peripheral blood mononuclear cells (PBMCs), taken at new diagnosis, from a patient treated with antithyroid drugs. The CDR3 is CASSFRPIGQGASTNLQETQYF. In DNA form, the CDR3 reads TGTGCCAGCAGTTTTAGGCCCATTGGACAGGGGGCCTCGACGAACTTACAAGAGACCCAGTACTTC.